The 14 T cell receptor beta chains in this list originate from one sample, sequenced in a study of control samples from healthy donors and cancer patients (dated by TCRdb to about 2020). Libraries were prepared through the immunoSEQ multiplex PCR assay. The table comes from immuneACCESS by way of TCRdb, which keeps in-frame sequences with V and J called. Part of the clones is missing from these tables; in studies checked, under half for an unresolved V gene and the rest for unknown reasons. This sample holds 45,000 or so clones; less than 95% were observed only once. Jointly, the top ten make up roughly 22% of the sample. Sequencing used PBMCs. These receptor sequences come from a woman in her 40s with head and neck cancer.

This sequence joins TRBV28 and TRBJ2-3; a weak D match, TRBD1 (5 bases). This CDR3 has 15 residues. V lost 6 bases and J lost 6, with 19 bases in between. In germline, CDR1 is MDHEN, CDR2 SYDVKM. In DNA form, the CDR3 reads TGTGCCAGCAGCCAGGGATGGGGCCAGGGCGATACGCAGTATTTT. Amino acids: CASSQGWGQGDTQYF. Full variable domain (rest looked up from reference TRBV28 and TRBJ2-3): DVKVTQSSRYLVKRTGEKVFLECVQDMDHENMFWYRQDPGLGLRLIYFSYDVKMKEKGDIPEGYSVSREKKERFSLILESASTNQTSMYLCASSQGWGQGDTQYFGPGTRLTVL.

This sequence joins TRBV10-2 and TRBJ1-5; tentatively, D is TRBD1 (5 bases). The CDR3 extends over 13 amino acids. With 3 bases removed from V and 3 bases from J, the gap between germline ends came to 6 bases. Germline CDR1 reads WSHSY; CDR2 reads SAAADI. CDR3 sequence: CASSEGVNQPQHF. CDR3 bases: TGCGCCAGCAGTGAAGGGGTCAATCAGCCCCAGCATTTT.

The genes are TRBV3-1 (or the pseudogene TRBV3-2) and TRBJ1-4; D is uncertain. The CDR3 is made up of 15 amino acids. The V and J ends lost 0 bases and 8 bases respectively, with 13 bases between them. Germline values: CDR1 LGHDT, CDR2 YNNKEL (reference sequence). CDR3 coding DNA: TGTGCCAGCAGCCAAGAAGGGAAGGGTTTGGAAAAACTGTTTTTT. This codes for CASSQEGKGLEKLFF.

This clone was observed a handful of times. This sample includes further DNA sequences coding for the same CDR3. V and J are TRBV12-3 or TRBV12-4 and TRBJ2-2; D remains ambiguous. Trimming cost V 2 bases and J 3 bases, with 1 base left between them. The CDR3 sequence is 12 residues long. The CDR3 here is CASSLYTGELFF. The CDR3 coding sequence is TGTGCCAGCAGTTTATACACCGGGGAGCTGTTTTTT.

The genes are TRBV19 and TRBJ2-2; possibly TRBD2 for D (6 bases). Trimming removed 7 bases at V and 6 bases at J, with 18 bases between. The CDR3 covers 15 residues. Germline CDR1 is LNHDA and CDR2 is SQIVND (reference sequence). In DNA form, the CDR3 reads TGTGCCAGTATTCAGTGGGAGGCAGGGTCCGGGGAGCTGTTTTTT. It specifies CASIQWEAGSGELFF.

The V and J genes are TRBV7-2 and TRBJ1-3; a weak D match, TRBD1 (6 bases). The CDR3 spans 14 residues. Looked up from germline, CDR1 is SGHTA and CDR2 is FQGNSA. V shed 5 bases and J shed 3 bases, with 11 bases lying between them. This CDR3 reads CASSPRGIGNTIYF. The CDR3 DNA reads as TGTGCCAGCAGCCCCAGGGGAATTGGAAACACCATATATTTT.

The genes are TRBV5-1 and TRBJ1-3; 8 bases are shared with TRBD1. Losses at the gene ends were 5 bases for V and 8 bases for J; bases not matched to a gene: 9. Germline lookup yields CDR1 SGHRS and CDR2 YFSETQ. This CDR3 spans 14 amino acids. The CDR3 DNA reads TGCGCCAGCAGGGACAGGGCCCGGCGGGACACCATATATTTT. Translated, it gives CASRDRARRDTIYF.

The rearrangement joins TRBV7-9 to TRBJ1-4; 7 bases are shared with TRBD1. The length of the CDR3 is 17 residues. The ends lost 2 bases at V and 8 bases at J; junction bases unmatched: 14. Germline V CDR1 and CDR2: SEHNR, FQNEAQ (reference sequence). The CDR3 DNA reads TGTGCCAGCAGCTTATCCATTCGAAGGACAGGAGAGGAAAAACTGTTTTTT. It translates to CASSLSIRRTGEEKLFF. Full variable domain (missing parts from reference TRBV7-9 and TRBJ1-4): DTGVSQNPRHKITKRGQNVTFRCDPISEHNRLYWYRQTLGQGPEFLTYFQNEAQLEKSRLLSDRFSAERPKGSFSTLEIQRTEQGDSAMYLCASSLSIRRTGEEKLFFGSGTQLSVL.

This rearrangement joins TRBV11-2 to TRBJ1-2, with D uncertain. Trimming stripped 1 base from V and 4 bases from J, with 19 bases between. There are 17 residues in the CDR3. Germline CDR1 SGHAT, CDR2 FQNNGV. This CDR3 is CASSLGRRFRFSYGYTF. DNA for the CDR3: TGTGCCAGCAGCTTAGGACGACGCTTTCGGTTTTCCTATGGCTACACCTTC.

This clone was counted only a few times. The chain links TRBV6-5 to TRBJ1-2; a possible D gene is TRBD1 (6 bases). The CDR3 is 14 amino acids. Trimming pared 6 bases from V and 5 bases from J, leaving 16 bases between. The germline CDR1 and CDR2 sequences are MNHEY and SVGAGI. The CDR3 DNA follows: TGTGCCAGCAGCAACAGGGCCTCCAATTATGGCTACACCTTC. This gives the protein CASSNRASNYGYTF.

The rearrangement joins TRBV15 to TRBJ2-1; 9 bases agree with TRBD2. Germline V CDR1 and CDR2: LNHNV, YYDKDF (reference sequence). After removal of 6 bases from V and 0 bases from J, the junction contained 0 bases not matched to a gene. This CDR3 contains 14 residues. This CDR3 is CATRAGGSYNEQFF. The CDR3 nucleotides read TGTGCCACCAGAGCGGGAGGCTCCTACAATGAGCAGTTCTTC.

The J gene is TRBJ2-2, the V gene TRBV5-1; D remains ambiguous. V dropped 0 bases and J dropped 4 bases, with 13 bases sitting between them. CDR3 size: 16 residues. The V gene's germline CDR1 is SGHRS and CDR2 YFSETQ. The CDR3 sequence: CASSLGPGLGTGELFF. The CDR3 DNA reads as TGCGCCAGCAGCTTGGGTCCCGGGCTGGGCACCGGGGAGCTGTTTTTT.

The gene calls are TRBV5-4 and TRBJ2-7; 11 bases align to TRBD1. The CDR3 contains 15 residues. CDR1 is SGHNT, CDR2 YYREEE, per germline (reference sequence). J lost 6 bases, V lost 4 bases, and 9 bases had no gene match. CDR3 loop: CASSPPGTGGGEQYF. CDR3 coding DNA: TGTGCCAGCAGCCCGCCGGGGACAGGGGGTGGCGAGCAGTACTTC. The complete variable domain, with remaining parts taken from reference TRBV5-4 and TRBJ2-7, reads ETGVTQSPTHLIKTRGQQVTLRCSSQSGHNTVSWYQQALGQGPQFIFQYYREEENGRGNFPPRFSGLQFPNYSSELNVNALELDDSALYLCASSPPGTGGGEQYFGPGTRLTVT.

The V gene is TRBV5-4, the J gene TRBJ2-1; D uncertain. This CDR3 has 12 amino acids. Germline-derived CDR1 and CDR2 are SGHNT and YYREEE (reference sequence). V was shortened by 3 bases and J by 5 bases, with 6 bases between the two germline ends. The CDR3 sequence is CASSYGDNEQFF. For the CDR3, the DNA is TGTGCCAGCAGCTATGGGGACAATGAGCAGTTCTTC. Drawing the rest from reference TRBV5-4 and TRBJ2-1, the complete variable domain is ETGVTQSPTHLIKTRGQQVTLRCSSQSGHNTVSWYQQALGQGPQFIFQYYREEENGRGNFPPRFSGLQFPNYSSELNVNALELDDSALYLCASSYGDNEQFFGPGTRLTVL.